These 28 T cell receptor beta chains originate from one sample sequenced in a study of regulatory T cells in long-lasting Graves disease. TCR beta libraries were built with iRepertoire HTBI primers and Arm-PCR of CDR3 regions. TCRdb re-derived calls from the multiplex PCR reads in MiXCR, one entry per CDR3 protein. The table shows roughly 430,000 distinct CDR3 sequences, with less than 20% occurring only once. Time point given: newly diagnosed GD, antithyroid drugs for less than 3 months. The TCR library was prepared using RNA isolated from PBMCs. The same sample was also used in a study of T cells in Graves' hyperthyroidism and ophthalmopathy.

Sequences were derived from peripheral blood mononuclear cells (PBMCs), sampled at new diagnosis, from a patient treated with antithyroid drugs. All receptors come from a woman in her thirties with Graves disease.

This clonotype was recorded many times. The genes are TRBV5-1 and TRBJ2-3; 9 bases match TRBD2. The germline V gene encodes CDR1 SGHRS and CDR2 YFSETQ. The length of the CDR3 is 17 residues. V was clipped by 0 bases and J by 2 bases; unmatched bases: 7. CDR3 sequence reads: CASSLVLAGPTTDTQYF. DNA for the CDR3: TGCGCCAGCAGCTTGGTTCTAGCGGGACCCACCACAGATACGCAGTATTTT.

This clonotype was counted many times. The chain joins TRBV12-3 or TRBV12-4 to TRBJ1-5, with D hard to call. This CDR3 has 15 residues. V was clipped by 8 bases and J by 6 bases, with 20 bases between them. As DNA, the CDR3 is TGTGCCAGCCGGGCCCCGAGGGCAGAGAGTCAGCCCCAGCATTTT. This encodes CASRAPRAESQPQHF.

Concerning this clonotype: A much larger clone sits a single nucleotide away, making a read error possible. The CDR3: CAWSKTPTNKKLFF. CDR3 DNA sequence: TGTGCCTGGAGTAAGACCCCAACTAATAAAAAACTGTTTTTT. The chain uses TRBV30 and TRBJ1-4; D is uncertain. CDR1 and CDR2 from the germline V gene are GTSNPN and SVGIG (reference sequence). CDR3 length equals 14 residues.

This clonotype was detected ten times or more. V and J are TRBV20-1 and TRBJ2-1, with D maybe TRBD1 (9 bases). This CDR3 comprises 15 residues. V was shortened by 5 bases and J by 7 bases, with 21 bases between the two germline ends. CDR1 is DFQATT, CDR2 SNEGSKA, per germline (reference sequence). The CDR3 DNA sequence: TGCAGTGCTCGAACAGGGGGCGGGGGGACAAATGAGCAGTTCTTC. It encodes CSARTGGGGTNEQFF.

Ten or more counts support this clonotype. V gene TRBV7-2 combines with J gene TRBJ2-3, with D maybe TRBD2 (5 bases). This CDR3 comprises 14 residues. Germline lookup yields CDR1 SGHTA and CDR2 FQGNSA. V lost 4 bases and J lost 6, with 14 bases in between. CDR3 DNA sequence: TGTGCCAGCAGCTCCCTAGCTAGACGGGATACGCAGTATTTT. Its protein is CASSSLARRDTQYF.

This clonotype was recorded at least ten times. The V gene is TRBV6-1, the J gene TRBJ2-1; unclear D gene. The CDR3 length is 15 residues. Germline loops: CDR1 MNHNS, CDR2 SASEGT. The ends were cut back, 6 bases at V and 5 bases at J, with 17 bases in the middle. The CDR3 DNA follows: TGTGCCAGCAGACCCCCGGGCAGGCCTCACAATGAGCAGTTCTTC. It translates to CASRPPGRPHNEQFF.

The rearrangement joins TRBV10-3 to TRBJ2-3; possibly TRBD1 or TRBD2 for D (5 bases each). Trimming removed 10 bases from V and 1 base from J, with 12 bases in between. Germline CDR1 reads ENHRY; CDR2 reads SYGVKD. The CDR3 is 13 residues long. The chain's CDR3 is CATVQGGTDTQYF. CDR3 bases: TGTGCCACCGTGCAGGGAGGCACAGATACGCAGTATTTT.

The chain carries TRBV2 and TRBJ2-3, with a weak D call TRBD2 (5 bases). Germline V gene lookup returns CDR1 SNHLY and CDR2 FYNNEI. This CDR3 is 17 amino acids long. Trimming cost V 6 bases and J 0 bases, with 19 bases left between them. CDR3 in amino acids: CASRARVATQSTDTQYF. The DNA for the CDR3 is TGTGCCAGCAGGGCCCGGGTAGCGACGCAAAGCACAGATACGCAGTATTTT.

This clonotype was recorded many times. V and J are TRBV27 and TRBJ2-3; 7 bases align to TRBD1. The trim removed 5 bases at V and 9 bases at J, leaving 8 bases unmatched. In germline, CDR1 is MNHEY, CDR2 SMNVEV (reference sequence). CDR3 length: 13 amino acids. The CDR3 reads CASSPKTGDTQYF. The CDR3, as DNA: TGTGCCAGCAGTCCGAAAACAGGGGACACGCAGTATTTT.

This rearrangement joins TRBV18 to TRBJ1-5; the D is unclear. The CDR3 length is 14 residues. The ends were cut back, 3 bases at V and 2 bases at J, with 8 bases in the middle. Germline V CDR1 and CDR2: KGHSH, LQKENI. CDR3 sequence (DNA): TGTGCCAGCTCACCTGGGGATGGCAATCAGCCCCAGCATTTT. Translating gives CASSPGDGNQPQHF. The complete variable domain, with remaining parts taken from reference TRBV18 and TRBJ1-5, reads NAGVMQNPRHLVRRRGQEARLRCSPMKGHSHVYWYRQLPEEGLKFMVYLQKENIIDESGMPKERFSAEFPKEGPSILRIQQVVRGDSAAYFCASSPGDGNQPQHFGDGTRLSIL.

This rearrangement joins TRBV5-1 to TRBJ2-1; 7 bases agree with TRBD1. Germline V CDR1 and CDR2: SGHRS, YFSETQ. J lost 7 bases, V lost 5 bases, and 12 bases had no gene match. The CDR3 runs 15 residues. The CDR3 protein is CASSYNRGPVNEQFF. CDR3 DNA: TGCGCCAGCAGTTATAACAGGGGTCCGGTTAATGAGCAGTTCTTC.

In the case of this clonotype: Since a far larger clone is one base different, this is likely a read error. This chain connects TRBV12-3 or TRBV12-4 to TRBJ2-3; D gene unclear. The J call could be wrong; TRBJ2-7 is a better fit for the DNA end. This CDR3 has 14 residues. The CDR3 nucleotides are TGTGCCAGCAGTCTTAAAGGTAGTGTGGGTGAGCAGTACTTC. Translating gives CASSLKGSVGEQYF.

The rearrangement joins TRBV5-4 to TRBJ2-3; the match to TRBD2 covers 8 bases. Per the germline V gene, CDR1 is SGHNT and CDR2 is YYREEE (reference sequence). V trimming: 2 bases; J trimming: 4 bases; junction bases outside the gene matches: 3. CDR3 length equals 14 residues. The CDR3 sequence is CASSLAGVADTQYF. The CDR3 nucleotides read TGTGCCAGCAGCTTAGCGGGAGTGGCAGATACGCAGTATTTT.

This clonotype was picked up many times. The chain employs TRBV3-1 and TRBJ2-1, with 8 bases aligning to TRBD2. Germline loops: CDR1 LGHDT, CDR2 YNNKEL (reference sequence). There are 17 residues in the CDR3. The ends lost 1 base at V and 4 bases at J; junction bases unmatched: 9. CDR3 DNA sequence: TGTGCCAGCAGCCAAGGGGTCGGGACTAGTACGTACAATGAGCAGTTCTTC. Translated: CASSQGVGTSTYNEQFF.

This clonotype was seen at least ten times. The chain combines TRBV12-3 or TRBV12-4 with TRBJ2-7, with D perhaps matching TRBD2 (6 bases). The CDR3 sequence is 13 residues long. Trimming took off 3 bases at V and 7 bases at J, with 13 bases between the two ends. CDR3 nucleotide sequence: TGTGCCAGCAGTTTGGCCGGACTACGGGAGCAGTACTTC. It translates to CASSLAGLREQYF.

In this sample, this clonotype turned up many times. The chain recombines TRBV28 with TRBJ2-5; D is possibly TRBD2 (6 bases). The length of the CDR3 is 13 residues. The germline gives CDR1 MDHEN, CDR2 SYDVKM. Between the trimmed V and J ends, which lost 6 bases and 4 bases, there was a span of 12 bases. The CDR3 sequence is CASSFTGGETQYF. The CDR3 DNA reads TGTGCCAGCAGCTTTACCGGGGGAGAGACCCAGTACTTC.

This clonotype appeared many times. This chain connects TRBV5-1 to TRBJ1-1; D remains ambiguous. V dropped 2 bases and J dropped 6 bases, with 5 bases sitting between them. The CDR3 sequence is 11 residues long. Germline CDR1 and CDR2: SGHRS and YFSETQ. CDR3 protein: CASSFQAEAFF. The CDR3 DNA is TGCGCCAGCAGCTTCCAGGCTGAAGCTTTCTTT.

Concerning this clonotype itself: Since a much larger clone is just one base distant, this may be a read error. The chain recombines TRBV12-3 or TRBV12-4 with TRBJ2-6; D is possibly TRBD1 (5 bases). This CDR3 spans 14 amino acids. The CDR3 DNA follows: TGTGCCAGCACCCCTCTCTCTGGGGCCCACGTCCTGACTTTC. Its protein product is CASTPLSGAHVLTF.

This chain joins TRBV7-3 and TRBJ2-2, with D possibly TRBD2 on 5 matching bases. Germline loops: CDR1 SGHTA, CDR2 FQGTGA. Trimming pared 5 bases from V and 4 bases from J, leaving 17 bases between. The CDR3 is 16 residues long. CDR3 sequence (DNA): TGTGCCAGCAGCCCGCGCAACGGGGTCTCCACCGGGGAGCTGTTTTTT. This translates into CASSPRNGVSTGELFF.

This clonotype was seen repeatedly, ten times or more. This chain connects TRBV5-4 to TRBJ2-1; 9 bases are a match to TRBD2. CDR3 size: 17 residues. The V and J ends lost 0 bases and 0 bases, in that order; junction bases with no gene match: 4. In germline, CDR1 is SGHNT, CDR2 YYREEE (reference sequence). The CDR3, as DNA: TGTGCCAGCAGCTTGGACTTACTAGCGGGCTCCTACAATGAGCAGTTCTTC. Translated: CASSLDLLAGSYNEQFF.

There are many counts of this clonotype. The chain couples TRBV18 to TRBJ2-1; 10 nucleotides match TRBD2. The V and J ends lost 6 bases and 3 bases, in that order; junction bases with no gene match: 2. The germline V gene encodes CDR1 KGHSH and CDR2 LQKENI. The CDR3 contains 14 residues. For the CDR3, the DNA is TGTGCCAGCTCCTGGACTAGCGGCTACAATGAGCAGTTCTTC. This gives the protein CASSWTSGYNEQFF.

This clonotype was detected once. A far larger clone differs by one base, so this is likely a read error. The chain links TRBV12-3 or TRBV12-4 to TRBJ2-7; 7 nucleotides match TRBD2. V dropped 5 bases and J dropped 7; count of bases not matched to a gene: 14. The CDR3 contains 15 residues. CDR3 region: CASSPSGTTYNEQYF. The CDR3 DNA reads TGTGCCAGCAGTCCTAGCGGTACGACCTACAATGAGCAGTACTTC.

The gene calls are TRBV4-3 and TRBJ2-1, with 7 bases fitting TRBD1. The CDR3 has 15 amino acids. V lost 4 bases, J lost 6 bases, and 9 bases stayed unmatched. Germline loops: CDR1 LGHNA, CDR2 YSLEER. CDR3 bases: TGCGCCAGCAGCCCGACAGGGAATCGTCGCAATGAGCAGTTCTTC. Protein sequence: CASSPTGNRRNEQFF.

This clonotype was counted only a few times. This sequence joins TRBV20-1 and TRBJ1-1, with 7 bases lining up with TRBD1. Germline assignment: CDR1 DFQATT and CDR2 SNEGSKA (reference sequence). V shed 4 bases, J shed 4 bases, and the junction held 6 bases outside the gene matches. The CDR3 is made up of 13 amino acids. In nucleotides, the CDR3 is TGCAGTGCTAAAGGACAGGTGAGCACTGAAGCTTTCTTT. This encodes CSAKGQVSTEAFF.

This clonotype has ten or more counts. The chain links TRBV11-3 to TRBJ2-1, with 8 bases that match TRBD2. Germline CDR1 SGHNT, CDR2 YENEEA. The CDR3 is 15 residues long. With V trimmed by 5 bases and J by 2 bases, 5 bases remained unmatched. This CDR3 is CASSQRESPYNEQFF. DNA for the CDR3: TGTGCCAGCAGCCAGCGGGAGTCCCCCTACAATGAGCAGTTCTTC. The variable domain in full, with the rest retrieved from reference TRBV11-3 and TRBJ2-1, is EAGVVQSPRYKIIEKKQPVAFWCNPISGHNTLYWYLQNLGQGPELLIRYENEEAVDDSQLPKDRFSAERLKGVDSTLKIQPAELGDSAVYLCASSQRESPYNEQFFGPGTRLTVL.

This clonotype occurred many times. This sequence joins TRBV20-1 and TRBJ2-4, with D perhaps given as TRBD1 or TRBD2 (5 bases each). The germline V gene encodes CDR1 DFQATT and CDR2 SNEGSKA (reference sequence). The CDR3 runs to 15 residues. Trimming took 3 bases from V and 1 from J, leaving 13 bases between them. Here the CDR3 DNA reads TGCAGTGCTAGGGGGGTGCTGGTGGCCAAAAACATTCAGTACTTC. This translates into CSARGVLVAKNIQYF.

This clonotype was found many times. The junction does not match germline at one end; this may be a read error. The genes are TRBV7-9 and TRBJ2-7; 12 positions agree with TRBD2. CDR1 is SEHNR and CDR2 is FQNEAQ in the germline V gene (reference sequence). The CDR3 is 14 residues long. The CDR3, as DNA: TGTGCCAGCAGCTTAATGGGACTAGCGGGTCTCCCCGACTTC. Residues: CASSLMGLAGLPDF.

This clonotype appeared many times. The genes are TRBV6-5 and TRBJ2-4, with 10 bases matching TRBD2. Trimming cost V 2 bases and J 0 bases; bases outside gene matches: 4. This CDR3 comprises 17 residues. From germline, CDR1 is MNHEY and CDR2 SVGAGI. Here the CDR3 DNA reads TGTGCCAGCAGTTACCGAGCGGGGGGGATAGCCAAAAACATTCAGTACTTC. It specifies CASSYRAGGIAKNIQYF.